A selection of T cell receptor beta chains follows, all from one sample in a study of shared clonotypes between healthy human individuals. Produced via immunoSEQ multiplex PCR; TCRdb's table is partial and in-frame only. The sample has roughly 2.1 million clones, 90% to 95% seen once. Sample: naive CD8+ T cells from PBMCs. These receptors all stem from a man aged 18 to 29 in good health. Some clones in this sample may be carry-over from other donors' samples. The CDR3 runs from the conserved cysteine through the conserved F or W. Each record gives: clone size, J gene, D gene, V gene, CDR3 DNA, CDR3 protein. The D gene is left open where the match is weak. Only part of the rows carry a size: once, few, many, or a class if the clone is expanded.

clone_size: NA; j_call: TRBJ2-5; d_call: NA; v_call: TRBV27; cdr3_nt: TGTGCCAGCAGCGGACGCCTGGGGGAGACCCAGTACTTC; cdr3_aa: CASSGRLGETQYF
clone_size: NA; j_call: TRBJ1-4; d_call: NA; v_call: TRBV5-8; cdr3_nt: TGTGCCAGCAGCTTGGAGGGGGGGACTAATGAAAAACTGTTTTTT; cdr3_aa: CASSLEGGTNEKLFF
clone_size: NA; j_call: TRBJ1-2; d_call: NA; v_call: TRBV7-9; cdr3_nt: TGTGCCAGCAGCTTAGGGGCTACCTATGGCTACACCTTC; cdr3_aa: CASSLGATYGYTF
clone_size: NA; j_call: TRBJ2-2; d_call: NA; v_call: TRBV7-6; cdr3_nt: TGTGCCAGCAGCTTATTCGGGGACCAAAAGGGGGAGCTGTTTTTT; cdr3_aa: CASSLFGDQKGELFF
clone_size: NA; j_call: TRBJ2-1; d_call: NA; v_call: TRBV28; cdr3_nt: TGTGCCAGCAGGCCCGTGGGGTCTTTTTACAATGAGCAGTTCTTC; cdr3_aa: CASRPVGSFYNEQFF
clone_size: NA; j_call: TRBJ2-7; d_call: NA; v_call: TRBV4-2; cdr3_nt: TGTGCCAGCAGCCAGTTGCCTTCCTACGAGCAGTACTTC; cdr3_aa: CASSQLPSYEQYF
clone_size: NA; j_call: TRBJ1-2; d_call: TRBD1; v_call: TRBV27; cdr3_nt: TGTGCCAGCAGTTTAAAAACAGGGGGCAACTATGGCTACACCTTC; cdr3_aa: CASSLKTGGNYGYTF
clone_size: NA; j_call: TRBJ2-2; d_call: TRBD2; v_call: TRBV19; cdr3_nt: TGTGCCAGTAGTGGGTACCGGGTCACAACTAGCGGGCTTAACACCGGGGAGCTGTTTTTT; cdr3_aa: CASSGYRVTTSGLNTGELFF
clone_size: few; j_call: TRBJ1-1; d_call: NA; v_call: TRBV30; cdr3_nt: TGTGCCTGGAGTGTAGGTCATCTGGTTTTCTTT; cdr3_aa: CAWSVGHLVFF
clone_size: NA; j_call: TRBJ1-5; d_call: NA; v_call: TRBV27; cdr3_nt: TGTGCCAGCAGTATACAGGCCGGTGGGCCCCAGCATTTT; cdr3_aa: CASSIQAGGPQHF
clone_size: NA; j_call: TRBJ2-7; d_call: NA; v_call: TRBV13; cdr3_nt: TGTGCCAGCAGCATACGGGAGCCGCCCTACGAGCAGTACTTC; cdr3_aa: CASSIREPPYEQYF
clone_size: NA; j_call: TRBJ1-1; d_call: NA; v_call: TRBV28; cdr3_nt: TGTGCCAGCAGCCCTCTGGGCACTGAAGCTTTCTTT; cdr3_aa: CASSPLGTEAFF
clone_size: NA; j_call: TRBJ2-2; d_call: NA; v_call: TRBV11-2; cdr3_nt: TGTGCCAGCAGCTCACCAACAGGGAGGCCCACCGGGGAGCTGTTTTTT; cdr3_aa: CASSSPTGRPTGELFF
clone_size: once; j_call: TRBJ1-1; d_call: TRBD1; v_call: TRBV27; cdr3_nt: TGTGCCAGCAGCGACAGGGAATGGAACACTGAAGCTTTCTTT; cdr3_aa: CASSDREWNTEAFF
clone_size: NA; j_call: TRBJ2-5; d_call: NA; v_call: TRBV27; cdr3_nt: TGTGCCAGCAGTTTAGTCGTGCCTAAGGGGACAGAGACCCAGTACTTC; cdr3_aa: CASSLVVPKGTETQYF
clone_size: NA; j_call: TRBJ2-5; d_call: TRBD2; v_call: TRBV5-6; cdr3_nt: TGTGCCAGCAGCCTGGGGGCTAGCGGGAGGTCGGAGACCCAGTACTTC; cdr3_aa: CASSLGASGRSETQYF